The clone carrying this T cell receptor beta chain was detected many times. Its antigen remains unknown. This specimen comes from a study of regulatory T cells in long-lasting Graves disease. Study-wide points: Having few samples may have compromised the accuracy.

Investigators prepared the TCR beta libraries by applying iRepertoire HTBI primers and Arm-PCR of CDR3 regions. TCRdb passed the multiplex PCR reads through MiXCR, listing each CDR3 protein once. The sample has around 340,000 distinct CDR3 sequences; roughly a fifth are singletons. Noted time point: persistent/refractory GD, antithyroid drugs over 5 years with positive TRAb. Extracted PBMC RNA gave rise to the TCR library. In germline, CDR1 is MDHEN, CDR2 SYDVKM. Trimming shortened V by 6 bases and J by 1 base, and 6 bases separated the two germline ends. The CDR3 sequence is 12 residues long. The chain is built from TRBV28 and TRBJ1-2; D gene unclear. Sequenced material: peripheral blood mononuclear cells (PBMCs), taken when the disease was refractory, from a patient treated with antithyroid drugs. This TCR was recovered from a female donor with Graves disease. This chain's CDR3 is CASSPLNYGYTF. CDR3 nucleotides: TGTGCCAGCAGCCCCCTTAACTATGGCTACACCTTC.